A selection of T cell receptor beta chains follows, all from one sample in a study of blood T cell repertoires in COVID-19. Assay used: immunoSEQ multiplex PCR; TCRdb lists only in-frame clones, some missing. The table lists over 110,000 clones, around 90% of them singletons, with approximately 1.5% in the top ten. Sequencing input: peripheral blood. All receptors come from a woman aged 45 to 65 with acute or convalescent COVID-19. Each CDR3 is given with its conserved first and last residue. A D gene is named only where the DNA matches it firmly. Not every row has a clone size; where given, it reads once, few, many or a size class.

J | size | V | D | DNA | CDR3
TRBJ1-5 | . | TRBV6-5 | TRBD1 | TGTGCCAGCAGTTATGGGACAGGGGTCAATCAGCCCCAGCATTTT | CASSYGTGVNQPQHF
TRBJ1-5 | . | TRBV12-3/TRBV12-4 | . | TGTGCCAGCAGTTTCAGGGAAAATCAGCCCCAGCATTTT | CASSFRENQPQHF
TRBJ1-2 | . | TRBV4-2 | . | TGTGCCAGCAGCCTAGATCACCTTGGAGGGGTACGGTATGGCTACACCTTC | CASSLDHLGGVRYGYTF
TRBJ2-7 | once | TRBV13 | TRBD1 | TGTGCCAGCAGATCCCTTGGACAGGGGAGCTACGAGCAGTACTTC | CASRSLGQGSYEQYF
TRBJ1-1 | . | TRBV9 | TRBD1 | TGTGCCAGCAGCTCGCAGACAGGGCTAACTGAAGCTTTCTTT | CASSSQTGLTEAFF
TRBJ1-3 | once | TRBV29-1 | TRBD1 | TGCAGCGTTGTTGGGACAGGGACTGGAAACACCATATATTTT | CSVVGTGTGNTIYF
TRBJ1-1 | once | TRBV3-1/TRBV3-2 | . | TGTGCCAGCAGCCAAGAGAGACTCTCGAACACTGAAGCTTTCTTT | CASSQERLSNTEAFF
TRBJ1-1 | . | TRBV5-1 | TRBD1 | TGCGCCAGCAGCTCAAACACAGGGGGCACTGAAGCTTTCTTT | CASSSNTGGTEAFF
TRBJ2-3 | . | TRBV6-8 | . | TGTGCCAGACTGGAGATCTGGGGCACAGATACGCAGTATTTT | CARLEIWGTDTQYF
TRBJ1-4 | . | TRBV7-9 | TRBD1 | TGTGCCAGCAGCCATCCCTACGGGACAGGGCATGAAAAACTGTTTTTT | CASSHPYGTGHEKLFF
TRBJ2-3 | . | TRBV2 | TRBD2 | TGTGCCAGCGCCCCGGGACTAGCGGGAGGGTCCTTCCGGGCAGATACGCAGTATTTT | CASAPGLAGGSFRADTQYF
TRBJ2-1 | . | TRBV14 | TRBD2 | TGTGCCAGCAGCCAGTTTGTTACTAGCGGGGGGGACTTGGGCTCCTACAATGAGCAGTTCTTC | CASSQFVTSGGDLGSYNEQFF
TRBJ2-7 | . | TRBV5-4 | . | TGTGCCAGCAGCCCTCTGGAGGGGGCTTACGAGCAGTACTTC | CASSPLEGAYEQYF
TRBJ1-5 | . | TRBV7-8 | TRBD1 | TGTGCCAGCAGCGTAACCGGGACAGGCATCCTTAGCAATCAGCCCCAGCATTTT | CASSVTGTGILSNQPQHF
TRBJ2-7 | . | TRBV3-1/TRBV3-2 | TRBD1 | TGTGCCAGCAGCCCTCGACAGGGAGCCTACGAGCAGTACTTC | CASSPRQGAYEQYF
TRBJ2-1 | . | TRBV5-1 | . | TGCGCCAGCAGCTTGTCCAGGGGATTGAGCTCCTACAATGAGCAGTTCTTC | CASSLSRGLSSYNEQFF
TRBJ2-7 | . | TRBV4-2 | . | TGTGCCAGCAGCCAAGATCTGGGGCCAACCTACGAGCAGTACTTC | CASSQDLGPTYEQYF
TRBJ1-2 | . | TRBV7-2 | TRBD1 | TGTGCCAGCAGCTTCGCCGGGACAGACTATGGCTACACCTTC | CASSFAGTDYGYTF
TRBJ1-3 | once | TRBV4-1 | . | TGCGCCAGCAGCCAAGAGGGCATAGGGGGAATTGGAAACACCATATATTTT | CASSQEGIGGIGNTIYF
TRBJ1-4 | . | TRBV30 | . | TGTGCCTGGAGTTCACAGACGGACAATAATGAAAAACTGTTTTTT | CAWSSQTDNNEKLFF
TRBJ2-2 | . | TRBV19 | . | TGTGCCAGTACCCCTTCCTGGCACGCAGGGACCGGGGAGCTGTTTTTT | CASTPSWHAGTGELFF
TRBJ2-5 | . | TRBV11-2 | . | TGTGCCAGCAGCTCCATTTCCGCAGGGGAAGAGACCCAGTACTTC | CASSSISAGEETQYF
TRBJ1-6 | . | TRBV7-6 | TRBD1 | TGTGCCAGCAGCTTGGGTGGACAGGGGCGATGGAATTCACCCCTCCACTTT | CASSLGGQGRWNSPLHF
TRBJ2-1 | . | TRBV27 | TRBD1 | TGTGCCAGCAGTCCCGGAGGACAGGGGGCCTATGAGCAGTTCTTC | CASSPGGQGAYEQFF
TRBJ2-2 | . | TRBV5-1 | . | TGCGCCAGCAGCTTGGAGGCAGGGGCGGACACCGGGGAGCTGTTTTTT | CASSLEAGADTGELFF
TRBJ1-5 | . | TRBV4-2 | . | TGTGCCAGCAGCCAAGATACAGTGAGTCAGCCCCAGCATTTT | CASSQDTVSQPQHF
TRBJ1-5 | . | TRBV2 | TRBD1 | TGTGCCAGCAGTGAAGAGGCAGGGGGCCATCAGCCCCAGCATTTT | CASSEEAGGHQPQHF
TRBJ2-5 | . | TRBV5-6 | TRBD1 | TGTGCCAGCAGCGCAGCCGGGACAGGGGCGACTCAAGAGACCCAGTACTTC | CASSAAGTGATQETQYF
TRBJ2-2 | . | TRBV6-5 | . | TGTGCCAGCAGATCGCGAAGGAGTGACGGGGAGCTGTTTTTT | CASRSRRSDGELFF
TRBJ1-4 | once | TRBV15 | . | TGTGCCACCAGCAGGGACACCGATAATGAAAAACTGTTTTTT | CATSRDTDNEKLFF
TRBJ2-7 | . | TRBV28 | TRBD1 | TGTGCCAGCAGTTTCCCCACAGGGGGCTACGAGCAGTACTTC | CASSFPTGGYEQYF
TRBJ2-2 | once | TRBV7-6 | TRBD1 | TGTGCCAGCAGCTTAGCCAGGGGGCCCACCGGGGAGCTGTTTTTT | CASSLARGPTGELFF
TRBJ2-4 | . | TRBV19 | TRBD1 | TGTGCCAGTAGGGGGACAGGGGGTGCCTTATCCAAAAACATTCAGTACTTC | CASRGTGGALSKNIQYF
TRBJ1-5 | few | TRBV19 | TRBD1 | TGTGCCAGTAGACGTGGGGGGACAGGCGGAAATCAGCCCCAGCATTTT | CASRRGGTGGNQPQHF
TRBJ1-6 | . | TRBV19 | TRBD1 | TGTGCCAGTACCGAGGACAGGGGAGCATCACCCCTCCACTTT | CASTEDRGASPLHF
TRBJ2-1 | . | TRBV27 | . | TGTGCCAGCAGTCCCCTAGACTCCTCCGGGGGTGAGCAGTTCTTC | CASSPLDSSGGEQFF
TRBJ1-1 | . | TRBV5-1 | TRBD1 | TGCGCCAGCAGCCCTTGGACAGGTGGGGAGAACACTGAAGCTTTCTTT | CASSPWTGGENTEAFF
TRBJ2-5 | . | TRBV7-9 | . | TGTGCCAGCAGCCCCCGGGACAACCAAGAGACCCAGTACTTC | CASSPRDNQETQYF
TRBJ1-5 | few | TRBV5-6 | TRBD1 | TGTGCCAGCAGCCGACAGGGTACCCGGTATCAGCCCCAGCATTTT | CASSRQGTRYQPQHF
TRBJ2-3 | . | TRBV19 | . | TGTGCCAGTAGTATTAGAGCATCCGGGGGAGATACGCAGTATTTT | CASSIRASGGDTQYF
TRBJ2-3 | . | TRBV6-5 | TRBD2 | TGTGCCAGCAGGGGCGCTAGCGGGGGGGCAGATACGCAGTATTTT | CASRGASGGADTQYF
TRBJ1-2 | . | TRBV7-2 | . | TGTGCCAGCAGCTCCTCCCGGGTCAGCTATGGCTACACCTTC | CASSSSRVSYGYTF
TRBJ1-2 | . | TRBV27 | TRBD1 | TGTGCCAGCAGACCAACCGCCGGGACAGGCACCTCCTATGGCTACACCTTC | CASRPTAGTGTSYGYTF
TRBJ1-1 | once | TRBV28 | . | TGTGCCATTCGGGGACTGATGAACACTGAAGCTTTCTTT | CAIRGLMNTEAFF
TRBJ1-5 | few | TRBV28 | TRBD1 | TGTGCCAGCAGACCCGGGACAGACAATCAGCCCCAGCATTTT | CASRPGTDNQPQHF
TRBJ1-2 | once | TRBV19 | TRBD1 | TGTGCCAGTACTCCAGGGGGTTACAATGGCTACACCTTC | CASTPGGYNGYTF
TRBJ2-1 | . | TRBV5-4 | TRBD2 | TGTGCCAGCAGCTTGGCGGGCGCTAGCGGGAGGGCCAAGCAGTTCTTC | CASSLAGASGRAKQFF
TRBJ1-6 | . | TRBV6-5 | . | TGTGCCAGCTACGGAGGGCCGGGACGATTTGGGTTCCTCCACTTT | CASYGGPGRFGFLHF
TRBJ2-7 | . | TRBV9 | . | TGTGCCAGCAGCCCAAGACAGTCCTCCTACGAGCAGTACTTC | CASSPRQSSYEQYF
TRBJ2-1 | once | TRBV2 | TRBD2 | TGTGCCAGCAGTGGGGGGGACCGAGCGGGAACCTTCTACAATGAGCAGTTCTTC | CASSGGDRAGTFYNEQFF
TRBJ2-3 | . | TRBV7-9 | TRBD1 | TGTGCCAGCAGCTCCCGGACAGGGGGGCAAGATACGCAGTATTTT | CASSSRTGGQDTQYF
TRBJ1-2 | . | TRBV6-1 | TRBD1 | TGTGCCAGCAGTGAAAGAGGTGCGGACAGGGCCAGCCTTAACTATGGCTACACCTTC | CASSERGADRASLNYGYTF
TRBJ1-1 | . | TRBV12-5 | . | TGTGCTAGTGGCAATTCCAGGGGTTGGACTGAAGCTTTCTTT | CASGNSRGWTEAFF
TRBJ2-5 | . | TRBV5-4 | . | TGTGCCAGCAGTCCCAAACAGGGCCAAGAGACCCAGTACTTC | CASSPKQGQETQYF